A single sample is the source of the 9 T cell receptor beta chains below, sequenced in a study of blood T cell repertoires in COVID-19. Measured with immunoSEQ multiplex PCR; TCRdb has only the in-frame clones, and not every one. This sample has about 350,000 clones, with approximately 89% found just once. Sequences were obtained from peripheral blood. These receptors were obtained from a woman aged 55 to 70 with COVID-19, enrolled during active disease.

This clone was seen only a few times. The chain recombines TRBV11-2 with TRBJ1-2; D gene uncertain. There are 13 residues in the CDR3. Germline lookup yields CDR1 SGHAT and CDR2 FQNNGV. V lost 4 bases, J lost 7 bases, and 13 bases lay in between. The CDR3 spells CASSSSLYSGYTF. CDR3 coding DNA: TGTGCCAGCAGCTCATCCCTTTACTCTGGCTACACCTTC.

V gene TRBV24-1 combines with J gene TRBJ2-3; D is unresolved. The CDR3 sequence is 13 residues long. Trimming left V 2 bases short and J 11 bases short, with 13 bases between. Germline lookup yields CDR1 KGHDR and CDR2 SFDVKD. CDR3 coding DNA: TGTGCCACCAGTGATTCTTGGTTTTCAGGGCAGTATTTT. It encodes CATSDSWFSGQYF.

V is TRBV29-1 and J is TRBJ2-7; 7 bases line up with TRBD2. The CDR3 runs 12 residues. CDR1 and CDR2 from the germline V gene are SQVTM and ANQGSEA. Germline trimming cut 5 bases from V and 1 base from J; bases unmatched to any gene: 2. The CDR3 loop reads CSVSGVSYEQYF. The CDR3 region has the DNA TGCAGCGTTAGCGGGGTTTCCTACGAGCAGTACTTC.

This clone was detected only once. The chain links TRBV21-1 to TRBJ2-2; the table names TRBD1, a call not compared with the DNA. TRBV21-1 is a listed pseudogene. The CDR3 length is 17 residues. Here the CDR3 DNA reads TGTGCCAGCAGCAAAGTCGGGACAGGGGGGAACACCGGGGAGCTGTTTTTT. This gives the protein CASSKVGTGGNTGELFF.

The V gene is TRBV28, the J gene TRBJ2-1; a weak D match, TRBD1 (5 bases). Trimming cost V 3 bases and J 3 bases, with 18 bases left between them. Germline V gives CDR1 MDHEN, CDR2 SYDVKM. The CDR3 contains 17 residues. CDR3 bases: TGTGCCAGCAGTTTTAGAATGGGGCAGGGCCTCTACAATGAGCAGTTCTTC. It codes for CASSFRMGQGLYNEQFF.

This clone has a handful of counts. DNA of the CDR3: TGTGCCAGTAGTATTGGGGACATAGGATACAATGAGCAGTTCTTC. Translation: CASSIGDIGYNEQFF. The V gene is TRBV19, the J gene TRBJ2-1; TRBD1 is a possible D gene (6 bases). The germline CDR1 and CDR2 sequences are LNHDA and SQIVND (reference sequence). V was clipped by 3 bases and J by 4 bases, with 13 bases between them. This CDR3 region has 15 residues.

The rearrangement joins TRBV18 to TRBJ1-6, with D possibly being TRBD1 (5 bases). V lost 5 bases and J lost 8, with 16 bases in between. Germline V gene lookup returns CDR1 KGHSH and CDR2 LQKENI. This CDR3 spans 15 amino acids. This CDR3 reads CASSTYQGSDSPLHF. The CDR3 DNA sequence: TGTGCCAGCTCAACATACCAGGGTAGTGATTCACCCCTCCACTTT.

The chain combines TRBV5-3 with TRBJ2-1; 9 bases fit TRBD1. TRBV5-3 is known as an ORF, though its function is uncertain. Trimming removed 9 bases from V and 9 bases from J; junction bases left unmatched: 16. The CDR3 contains 15 residues. The CDR3 DNA sequence: TGTGCCACAATCAGGGGCCGGGACAGGGAGGGTGAGCAGTTCTTC. It specifies CATIRGRDREGEQFF.

This chain uses TRBV7-2 with TRBJ2-7; D not resolved. This CDR3 comprises 12 residues. The germline V gene encodes CDR1 SGHTA and CDR2 FQGNSA. Deletions cut 2 bases from V and 3 bases from J, with 5 bases between. The DNA of the CDR3 is TGTGCCAGCAGCTTACTAGTCTACGAGCAGTACTTC. Translating it yields CASSLLVYEQYF.